This record concerns one T cell receptor (beta chain) sequence. One junction end disagrees with the germline gene, perhaps due to a read error. This entry comes from a study of tumor-infiltrating lymphocytes in primary liver carcinoma. The researchers obtained blood RNA from unsorted whole blood and also extracted germline DNA. Germline CDR1 MNHNY, CDR2 SVGAGI (reference sequence). The CDR3 runs 14 residues. TCR beta cDNA came from about 500 ng total RNA, primed with a constant-region primer. What produced the TCR beta libraries was three nested multiplex PCR rounds using slightly modified ARM-PCR. TRBV1-TRBV30 forward and Cbeta reverse primers drove the first two approximately 11-cycle rounds. TCRdb redid the calling of the multiplex PCR reads with MiXCR, one entry per CDR3 protein. The sample lists approximately 300,000 distinct CDR3 sequences; 65% were seen once.

The chain combines TRBV6-6 with TRBJ2-7; D is possibly TRBD2 (5 bases). The TCR was taken from a middle-aged man with primary liver carcinoma and hepatitis B virus infection. Sequenced input: peripheral blood. DNA of the CDR3: TGTGTCAGCAGTTTGGACTTTGATTACTACGAGCAGTACTTC. Amino acids: CVSSLDFDYYEQYF.